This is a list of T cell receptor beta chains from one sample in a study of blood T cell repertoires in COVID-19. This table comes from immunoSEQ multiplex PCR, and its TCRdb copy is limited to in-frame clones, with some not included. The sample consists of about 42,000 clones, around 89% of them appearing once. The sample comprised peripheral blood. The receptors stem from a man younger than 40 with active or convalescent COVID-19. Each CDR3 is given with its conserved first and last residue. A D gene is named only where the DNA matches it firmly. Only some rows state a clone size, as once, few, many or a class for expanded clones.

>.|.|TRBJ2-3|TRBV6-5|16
TGTGCCAGCAGTTACAGGGGCCTAAAAATCCCAGATACGCAGTATTTT
CASSYRGLKIPDTQYF
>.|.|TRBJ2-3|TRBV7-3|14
TGTGCCAGCAGCTTGGGGGACTCTCAAGATACGCAGTATTTT
CASSLGDSQDTQYF
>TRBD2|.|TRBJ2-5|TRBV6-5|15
TGTGCCAGCAGGGGACTAGCGGGGGGGCGCGAGACCCAGTACTTC
CASRGLAGGRETQYF
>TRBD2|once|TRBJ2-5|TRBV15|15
TGTGCCACCAGCAGAGGGGGTACTAGCGCGGAGACCCAGTACTTC
CATSRGGTSAETQYF
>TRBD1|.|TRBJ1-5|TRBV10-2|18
TGCGCCAGCAGTAACACAGGGGTGGTCGGCACTGGCAATCAGCCCCAGCATTTT
CASSNTGVVGTGNQPQHF
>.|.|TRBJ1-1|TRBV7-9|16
TGTGCCAGCAGCTTAGTAATCTCTGAGGGCCGCGCTGAAGCTTTCTTT
CASSLVISEGRAEAFF
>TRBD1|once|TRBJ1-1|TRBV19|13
TGTGCCAGTAGGGACAGGGCTTGGACTGAAGCTTTCTTT
CASRDRAWTEAFF
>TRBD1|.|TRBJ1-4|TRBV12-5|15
TGTGCTAGTGGTTTGGGTGGACAGGGAGGTGAAAAACTGTTTTTT
CASGLGGQGGEKLFF
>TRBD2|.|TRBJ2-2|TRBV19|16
TGTGCCAGCGAGCGACCTAGCGGGGAGAACACCGGGGAGCTGTTTTTT
CASERPSGENTGELFF
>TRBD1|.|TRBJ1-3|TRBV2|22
TGTGCCAGCAGGGACTTCCAGGGGGCCATGGTCTCACTTTTTTTCTCTGGAAACACCATATATTTT
CASRDFQGAMVSLFFSGNTIYF
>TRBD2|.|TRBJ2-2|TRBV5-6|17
TGTGCCAGCAGCTTGGCGGGACTAGCGGCGAACACCGGGGAGCTGTTTTTT
CASSLAGLAANTGELFF
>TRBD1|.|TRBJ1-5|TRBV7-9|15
TGTGCCAGCAGCTTAGGACAGGGCAATCATCAGCCCCAGCATTTT
CASSLGQGNHQPQHF
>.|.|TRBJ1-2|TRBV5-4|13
TGTGCCGCAGCGTACAGGGTTCAGAGTGGCTACACCTTC
CAAAYRVQSGYTF
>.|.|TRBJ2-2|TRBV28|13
TGTGCCAGCATAAACTCGAACACCGGGGAGCTGTTTTTT
CASINSNTGELFF
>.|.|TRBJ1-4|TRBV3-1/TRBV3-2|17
TGTGCCAGCAGCCAAGCCGGGACCGTCAACCGGGGGGAAAAACTGTTTTTT
CASSQAGTVNRGEKLFF
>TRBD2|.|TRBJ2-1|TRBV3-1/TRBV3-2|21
TGTGCCAGCAGCCCTTGGCGGGCTAGCGGGTTTTGGGAGAGGGGACACAATGAGCAGTTCTTC
CASSPWRASGFWERGHNEQFF
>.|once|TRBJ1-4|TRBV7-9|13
TGTGCCAGCAGCCCAAGAGCGGGGGTAAAACTGTTTTTT
CASSPRAGVKLFF
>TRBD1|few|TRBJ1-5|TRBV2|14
TGTGCCAGCAGTGAGGACAGGGGGCTTCAGCCCCAGCATTTT
CASSEDRGLQPQHF
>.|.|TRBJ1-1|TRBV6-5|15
TGTGCCAGCAGTTACTCGGGGAGCCTGAACACTGAAGCTTTCTTT
CASSYSGSLNTEAFF
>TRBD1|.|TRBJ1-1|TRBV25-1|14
TGTGCCAGCAGTGACGACAGGGCGAACACTGAAGCTTTCTTT
CASSDDRANTEAFF
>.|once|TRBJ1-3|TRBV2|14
TGTGCCAGCCTCGCCGAGGCGATCGGAAACACCATATATTTT
CASLAEAIGNTIYF
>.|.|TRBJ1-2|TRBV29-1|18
TGCAGCGTTACTAGTACTTACCTTTCCAGGGGATCCTCCTATGGCTACACCTTC
CSVTSTYLSRGSSYGYTF
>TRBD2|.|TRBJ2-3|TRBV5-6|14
TGTGCCAGCAGCTTGGGGTCGGGAGGAGATACGCAGTATTTT
CASSLGSGGDTQYF
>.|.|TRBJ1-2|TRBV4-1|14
TGCGCCAGCAGCCAAGATGTAATTGACTATGGCTACACCTTC
CASSQDVIDYGYTF
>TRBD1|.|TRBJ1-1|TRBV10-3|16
TGTGCCATCAGTGAGAGGACAGGGGGCTCGGGCACTGAAGCTTTCTTT
CAISERTGGSGTEAFF
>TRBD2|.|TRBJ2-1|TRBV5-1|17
TGCGCCAGCAGTTGGACTAGCGGGAGCCCCACCTACAATGAGCAGTTCTTC
CASSWTSGSPTYNEQFF
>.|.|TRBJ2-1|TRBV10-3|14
TGTGCCATCAGTGAAGGGGACTCGGACAATGAGCAGTTCTTC
CAISEGDSDNEQFF
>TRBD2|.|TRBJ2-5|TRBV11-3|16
TGTGCCAGCAGCCCTCCGGGACTAGCGGGAGAAGAGACCCAGTACTTC
CASSPPGLAGEETQYF
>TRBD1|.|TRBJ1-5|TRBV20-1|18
TGCAGTGCTAGTGGAGGGACAGGGGGGCGATCGGGCAATCAGCCCCAGCATTTT
CSASGGTGGRSGNQPQHF
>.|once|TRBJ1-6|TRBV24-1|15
TGTGCCACCAGTGACGGGGGGGTCGGCGGTGGGACCCTCCACTTT
CATSDGGVGGGTLHF
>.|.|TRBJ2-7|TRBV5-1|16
TGCGCCAGCAGCGTAACACTAGCAACAGGTTCCTACGAGCAGTACTTC
CASSVTLATGSYEQYF
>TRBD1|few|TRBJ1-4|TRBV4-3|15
TGCGCCAGCAGCCAAGATTTCAGGGGGAACGAAAAACTGTTTTTT
CASSQDFRGNEKLFF
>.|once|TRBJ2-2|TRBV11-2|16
TGTGCCAGCAGCTTAGATCGGAGTTTTAACACCGGGGAGCTGTTTTTT
CASSLDRSFNTGELFF
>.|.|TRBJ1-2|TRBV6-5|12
TGTGCCAGGAGCAACTTTCAGGGGGGCTACACCTTC
CARSNFQGGYTF
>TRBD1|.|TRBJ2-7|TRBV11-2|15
TGTGCCAGCAGCTTAGGGGGACAGGCATTCTACGAGCAGTACTTC
CASSLGGQAFYEQYF
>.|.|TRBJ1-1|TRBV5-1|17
TGCGCCAGCAGCTTGGGGGCAGGGGCAATCTTGAACACTGAAGCTTTCTTT
CASSLGAGAILNTEAFF
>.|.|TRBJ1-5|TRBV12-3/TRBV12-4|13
TGTGCCAGCAGTGGACAGCTCAATCAGCCCCAGCATTTT
CASSGQLNQPQHF
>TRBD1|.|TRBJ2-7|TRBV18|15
TGTGCCAGCTCACAACCGACAGGGAGAACTTACGAGCAGTACTTC
CASSQPTGRTYEQYF
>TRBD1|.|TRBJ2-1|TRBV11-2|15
TGTGCCAGCGGACAGGGACATAGGGCAAGGGTTGAGCAGTTCTTC
CASGQGHRARVEQFF
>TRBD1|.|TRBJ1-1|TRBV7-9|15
TGTGCCAGCAGCCCGGGGACAGACAGGAACACTGAAGCTTTCTTT
CASSPGTDRNTEAFF
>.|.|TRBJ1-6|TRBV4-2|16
TGTGCCAGCAGCCAAGATTCCGGACGGAGGAATTCACCCCTCCACTTT
CASSQDSGRRNSPLHF
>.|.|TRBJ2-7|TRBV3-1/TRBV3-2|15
TGTGCCAGCAGCCATCGCGGGGACGGCTCCTACGAGCAGTACTTC
CASSHRGDGSYEQYF
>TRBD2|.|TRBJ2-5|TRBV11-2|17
TGTGCCAGCAGTTTGTCGGCTCCTAGCGGGGGGGCCGAGACCCAGTACTTC
CASSLSAPSGGAETQYF
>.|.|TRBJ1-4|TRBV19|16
TGTGCCAGTAGTACCCGGACGGACCCGGGGAATGAAAAACTGTTTTTT
CASSTRTDPGNEKLFF
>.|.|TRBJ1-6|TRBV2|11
TGTGCCAGCAGCGAAACCTTGAGCCACCACTTT
CASSETLSHHF